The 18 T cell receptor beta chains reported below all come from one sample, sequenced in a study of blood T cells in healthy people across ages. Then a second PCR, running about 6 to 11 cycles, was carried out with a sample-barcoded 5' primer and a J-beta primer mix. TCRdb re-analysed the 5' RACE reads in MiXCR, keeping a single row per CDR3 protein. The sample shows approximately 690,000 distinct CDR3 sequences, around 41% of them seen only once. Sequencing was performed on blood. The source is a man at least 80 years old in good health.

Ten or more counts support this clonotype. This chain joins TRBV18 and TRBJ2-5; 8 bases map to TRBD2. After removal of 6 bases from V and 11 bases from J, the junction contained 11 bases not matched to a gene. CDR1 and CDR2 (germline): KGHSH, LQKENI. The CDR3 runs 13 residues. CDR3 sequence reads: CASSRTSINEQYF. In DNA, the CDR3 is TGTGCCAGCTCTAGGACTAGCATCAATGAGCAGTACTTC. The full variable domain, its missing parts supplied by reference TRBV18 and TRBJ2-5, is NAGVMQNPRHLVRRRGQEARLRCSPMKGHSHVYWYRQLPEEGLKFMVYLQKENIIDESGMPKERFSAEFPKEGPSILRIQQVVRGDSAAYFCASSRTSINEQYFGPGTRLLVL.

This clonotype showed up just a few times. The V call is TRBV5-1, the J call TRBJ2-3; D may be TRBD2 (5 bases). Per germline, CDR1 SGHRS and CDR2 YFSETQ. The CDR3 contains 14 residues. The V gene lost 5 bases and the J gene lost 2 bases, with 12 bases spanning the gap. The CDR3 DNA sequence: TGCGCCAGCAGTTCACCAGCGGTCACAGATACGCAGTATTTT. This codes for CASSSPAVTDTQYF.

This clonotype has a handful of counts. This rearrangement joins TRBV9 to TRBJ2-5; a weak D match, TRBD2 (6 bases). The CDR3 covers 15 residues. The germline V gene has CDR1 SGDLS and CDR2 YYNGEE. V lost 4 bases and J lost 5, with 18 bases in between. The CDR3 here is CASSPTSYPEETQYF. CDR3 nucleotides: TGTGCCAGCAGCCCTACTAGCTACCCGGAGGAGACCCAGTACTTC.

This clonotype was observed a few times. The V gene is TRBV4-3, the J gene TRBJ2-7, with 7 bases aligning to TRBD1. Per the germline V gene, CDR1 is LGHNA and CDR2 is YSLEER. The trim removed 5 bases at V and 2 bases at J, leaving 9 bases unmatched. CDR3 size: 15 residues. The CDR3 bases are TGCGCCAGCAGCAGAGCCCGACAGGGTCCCTACGAGCAGTACTTC. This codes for CASSRARQGPYEQYF.

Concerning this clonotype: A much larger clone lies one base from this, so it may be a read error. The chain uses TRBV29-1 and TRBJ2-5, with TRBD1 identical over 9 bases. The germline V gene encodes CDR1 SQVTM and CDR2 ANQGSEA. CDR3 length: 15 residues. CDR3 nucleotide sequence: TGCGGCGGTTCCGGGACAGGGCGGAATCAAGAGACCCAGTACTTC. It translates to CGGSGTGRNQETQYF.

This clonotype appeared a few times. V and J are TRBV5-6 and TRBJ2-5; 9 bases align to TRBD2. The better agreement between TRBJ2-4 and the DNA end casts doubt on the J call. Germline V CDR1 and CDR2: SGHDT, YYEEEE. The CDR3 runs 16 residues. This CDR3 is CASSPGTSSAKNIQYF. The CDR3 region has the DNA TGTGCCAGCAGCCCCGGGACTAGCAGCGCCAAAAACATTCAGTACTTC.

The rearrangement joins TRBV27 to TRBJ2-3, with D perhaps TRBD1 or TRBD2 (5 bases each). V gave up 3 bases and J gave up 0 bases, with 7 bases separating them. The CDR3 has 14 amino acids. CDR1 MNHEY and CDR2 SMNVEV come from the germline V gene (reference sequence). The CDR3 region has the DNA TGTGCCAGCAGTTTCGGGGCTAGCACAGATACGCAGTATTTT. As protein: CASSFGASTDTQYF.

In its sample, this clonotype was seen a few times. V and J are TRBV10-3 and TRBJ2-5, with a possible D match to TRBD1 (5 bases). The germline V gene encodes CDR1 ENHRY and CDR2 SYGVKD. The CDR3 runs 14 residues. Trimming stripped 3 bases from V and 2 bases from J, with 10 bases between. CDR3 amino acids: CAISDRQTQETQYF. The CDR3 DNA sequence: TGTGCCATCAGTGATAGACAGACACAAGAGACCCAGTACTTC.

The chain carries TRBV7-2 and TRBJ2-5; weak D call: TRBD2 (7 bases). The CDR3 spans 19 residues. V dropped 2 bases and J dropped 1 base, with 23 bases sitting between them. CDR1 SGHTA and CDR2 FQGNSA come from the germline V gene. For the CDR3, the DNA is TGTGCCAGCAGCTTACAGTCCTCTGGGGGAGGGGGGCGCCAAGAGACCCAGTACTTC. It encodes CASSLQSSGGGGRQETQYF.

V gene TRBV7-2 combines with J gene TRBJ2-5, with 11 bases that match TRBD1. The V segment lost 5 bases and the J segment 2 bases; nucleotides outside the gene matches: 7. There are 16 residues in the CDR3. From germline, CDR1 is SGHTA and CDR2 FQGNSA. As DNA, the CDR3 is TGTGCCAGCAGCCTATCCGGGACAGGGGGGCAAGAGACCCAGTACTTC. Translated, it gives CASSLSGTGGQETQYF.

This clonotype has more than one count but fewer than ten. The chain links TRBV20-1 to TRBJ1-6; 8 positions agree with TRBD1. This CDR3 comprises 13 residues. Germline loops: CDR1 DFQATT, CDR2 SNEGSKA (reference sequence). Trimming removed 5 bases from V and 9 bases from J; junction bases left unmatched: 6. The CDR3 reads CSAGRDRGSPLHF. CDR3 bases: TGCAGTGCTGGTCGCGACAGGGGTTCACCCCTCCACTTT.

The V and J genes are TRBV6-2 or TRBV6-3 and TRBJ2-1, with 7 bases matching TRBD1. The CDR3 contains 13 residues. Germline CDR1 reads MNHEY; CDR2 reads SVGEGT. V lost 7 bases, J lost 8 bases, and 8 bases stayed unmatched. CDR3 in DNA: TGTGCCAGCAAGAGGACAGGTAGGGATGAGCAGTTCTTC. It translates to CASKRTGRDEQFF.

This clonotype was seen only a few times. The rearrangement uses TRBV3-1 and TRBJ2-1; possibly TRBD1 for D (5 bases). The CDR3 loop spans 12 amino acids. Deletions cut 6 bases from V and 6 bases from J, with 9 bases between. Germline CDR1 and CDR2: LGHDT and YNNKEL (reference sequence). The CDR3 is CASSTTVNEQFF. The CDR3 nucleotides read TGTGCCAGCAGTACGACAGTCAATGAGCAGTTCTTC.

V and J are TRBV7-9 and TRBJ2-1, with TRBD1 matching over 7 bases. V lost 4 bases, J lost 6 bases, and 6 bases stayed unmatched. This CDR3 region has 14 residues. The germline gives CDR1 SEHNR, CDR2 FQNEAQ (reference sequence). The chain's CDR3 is CASSSSGTVNEQFF. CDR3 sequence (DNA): TGTGCCAGCAGCTCCTCCGGGACAGTCAATGAGCAGTTCTTC.

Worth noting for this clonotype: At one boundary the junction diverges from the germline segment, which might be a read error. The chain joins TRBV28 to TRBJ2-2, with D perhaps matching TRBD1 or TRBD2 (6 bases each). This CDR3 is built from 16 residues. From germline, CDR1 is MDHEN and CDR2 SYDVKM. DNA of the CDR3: TGTGCCGGCAGGGGACTTTTTGTCGATGGAGCCGGGGAGCTGTTTTTT. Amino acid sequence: CAGRGLFVDGAGELFF.

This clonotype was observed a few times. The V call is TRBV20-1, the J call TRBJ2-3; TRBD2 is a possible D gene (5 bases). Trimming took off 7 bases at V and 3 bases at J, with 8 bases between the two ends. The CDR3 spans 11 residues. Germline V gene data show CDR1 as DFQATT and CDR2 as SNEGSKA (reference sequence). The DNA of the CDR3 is TGCAGTGTCGGAGGTACAGATACGCAGTATTTT. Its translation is CSVGGTDTQYF.

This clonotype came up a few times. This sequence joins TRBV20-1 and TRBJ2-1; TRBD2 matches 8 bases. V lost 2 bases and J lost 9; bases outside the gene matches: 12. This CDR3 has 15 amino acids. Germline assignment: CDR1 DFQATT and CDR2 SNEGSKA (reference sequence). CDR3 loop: CSARPPGLGGGEQFF. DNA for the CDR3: TGCAGTGCTAGACCCCCGGGACTAGGCGGTGGTGAGCAGTTCTTC.

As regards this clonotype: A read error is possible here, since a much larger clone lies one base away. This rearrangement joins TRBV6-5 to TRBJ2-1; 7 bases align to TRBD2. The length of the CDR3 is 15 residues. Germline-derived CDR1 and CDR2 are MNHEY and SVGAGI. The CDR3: CAGSKPSGGTNEQFF. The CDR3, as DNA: TGTGCCGGCAGTAAACCTAGCGGAGGGACCAATGAGCAGTTCTTC.